This entry lists 21 T cell receptor beta chains sequenced from one sample in a study of T-cell reconstitution after alpha-beta-depleted transplantation in children. During its preparation, the TCRbeta library received unique molecular identifiers. Each CDR3 protein is one row after TCRdb ran MiXCR on the PCR reads. This sample has fewer than 1 million distinct CDR3 sequences, with 16% found just once. The input for sequencing was PBMCs, mostly from graft donor cells, taken 360 days after TCRalphabeta/CD19-depleted stem cell transplant. The receptors derive from a male patient under 18 who had a stem cell transplant for acute lymphoblastic leukemia, so the T cells may come from the graft donor.

J is TRBJ2-5 and V is TRBV5-1; tentatively, D is TRBD1 (7 bases). Trimming removed 3 bases from V and 6 bases from J, with 15 bases in between. Germline V gives CDR1 SGHRS, CDR2 YFSETQ. This CDR3 contains 14 residues. The CDR3 region is CASSSGGIGKTQYF. CDR3 nucleotide sequence: TGCGCCAGCAGCTCAGGGGGGATCGGCAAGACCCAGTACTTC.

The chain is built from TRBV6-5 and TRBJ1-3; no clear D gene. V gave up 2 bases and J gave up 0 bases, with 8 bases separating them. CDR1 MNHEY and CDR2 SVGAGI come from the germline V gene. This CDR3 comprises 15 residues. CDR3 in DNA: TGTGCCAGCAGTTACGGCAGTAACTCTGGAAACACCATATATTTT. Its protein is CASSYGSNSGNTIYF.

This clonotype was seen many times. The CDR3 bases are TGTGCCAGCAGCCAGAACTGGCCCACCGGGGAGCTGTTTTTT. Translation: CASSQNWPTGELFF. V and J are TRBV12-3 or TRBV12-4 and TRBJ2-2; unclear D gene. This CDR3 contains 14 residues. The V gene lost 6 bases and the J gene lost 4 bases, with 12 bases spanning the gap.

This chain connects TRBV6-1 to TRBJ2-2; TRBD2 matches 7 bases. Germline loops: CDR1 MNHNS, CDR2 SASEGT. V dropped 5 bases and J dropped 3; count of bases not matched to a gene: 15. The CDR3 loop spans 18 amino acids. CDR3 DNA sequence: TGTGCCAGCAGTCCCTGGGGGGGACCGCAAAGGGACACCGGGGAGCTGTTTTTT. Residues: CASSPWGGPQRDTGELFF.

This clonotype has at least ten counts. This CDR3 is CASSLGAGTAYEQYF. The CDR3 bases are TGTGCCAGCAGCTTAGGGGCCGGGACAGCCTACGAGCAGTACTTC. V usage is TRBV7-7 and J usage is TRBJ2-7, with 7 positions matching TRBD1. The CDR3 sequence is 15 residues long. Looked up from germline, CDR1 is SSHAT and CDR2 is FNYEAQ (reference sequence). Germline trimming cut 1 base from V and 2 bases from J; bases unmatched to any gene: 5.

This chain joins TRBV20-1 and TRBJ2-7, with D uncertain. The V and J ends lost 4 bases and 0 bases respectively, with 10 bases between them. This CDR3 is built from 13 residues. CDR1 is DFQATT and CDR2 is SNEGSKA in the germline V gene (reference sequence). CDR3 region: CSAKATVSYEQYF. As DNA, the CDR3 is TGCAGTGCTAAAGCCACCGTCTCCTACGAGCAGTACTTC.

The chain combines TRBV2 with TRBJ2-7, with TRBD2 identical over 12 bases. V trimming: 7 bases; J trimming: 3 bases; junction bases outside the gene matches: 4. CDR1 SNHLY and CDR2 FYNNEI come from the germline V gene. CDR3 length: 14 amino acids. CDR3 residues: CASTTTSGSYEQYF. Here the CDR3 DNA reads TGTGCCAGCACGACGACTAGCGGGAGCTACGAGCAGTACTTC.

This clonotype was seen only a few times. Written as DNA, the CDR3 is TGTGCCAGCAGCCCTACCTTTGGGGGATATAGCACAGATACGCAGTATTTT. This gives the protein CASSPTFGGYSTDTQYF. J is TRBJ2-3 and V is TRBV7-2, with D perhaps TRBD1 or TRBD2 (5 bases each). Germline assignment: CDR1 SGHTA and CDR2 FQGNSA. The germline V and J ends were trimmed by 5 bases and 0 bases, with 18 bases remaining between them. The CDR3 is 17 amino acids.

This chain links TRBV19 with TRBJ2-7, with D possibly TRBD1 on 6 matching bases. CDR1 and CDR2 from the germline V gene are LNHDA and SQIVND (reference sequence). This CDR3 is 13 amino acids long. V lost 4 bases and J lost 4, with 11 bases in between. CDR3 nucleotide sequence: TGTGCCAGTAGTACGGGACACCTATACGAGCAGTACTTC. Amino acid sequence: CASSTGHLYEQYF. The entire variable domain, with the rest obtained from reference TRBV19 and TRBJ2-7, is as follows: DGGITQSPKYLFRKEGQNVTLSCEQNLNHDAMYWYRQDPGQGLRLIYYSQIVNDFQKGDIAEGYSVSREKKESFPLTVTSAQKNPTAFYLCASSTGHLYEQYFGPGTRLTVT.

The chain employs TRBV6-1 and TRBJ2-5, with TRBD1 identical over 7 bases. The V gene end was trimmed by 0 bases and the J gene end by 1 base; junction bases not matched to a gene: 8. CDR1 is MNHNS and CDR2 is SASEGT in the germline V gene. The CDR3 runs 17 residues. The CDR3 is CASSEAHTGALQETQYF. The CDR3 bases are TGTGCCAGCAGTGAAGCGCACACAGGGGCCCTCCAAGAGACCCAGTACTTC.

This chain uses TRBV14 with TRBJ2-7; TRBD2 agrees at 14 bases. V trimming: 2 bases; J trimming: 2 bases; junction bases outside the gene matches: 2. The CDR3 is 16 amino acids. CDR1 and CDR2 from the germline V gene are SGHDN and FVKESK. DNA of the CDR3: TGTGCCAGCAGCCAACGGGGACTAGCGGGAGCCTACGAGCAGTACTTC. Protein: CASSQRGLAGAYEQYF.

There are a few counts of this clonotype. V usage is TRBV20-1 and J usage is TRBJ2-1, with D uncertain. The ends were cut back, 0 bases at V and 6 bases at J, with 9 bases in the middle. The CDR3 loop spans 13 amino acids. Germline assignment: CDR1 DFQATT and CDR2 SNEGSKA (reference sequence). This CDR3 is CSARDSGSNEQFF. CDR3 in DNA: TGCAGTGCTAGAGATTCGGGCTCCAATGAGCAGTTCTTC.

The table lists this clonotype with many counts. V is TRBV5-1 and J is TRBJ2-3; tentatively, D is TRBD1 (5 bases). Per germline, CDR1 SGHRS and CDR2 YFSETQ. This CDR3 is built from 16 residues. The germline V and J ends were trimmed by 1 base and 2 bases, with 14 bases remaining between them. Written as DNA, the CDR3 is TGCGCCAGCAGCTTGATTCCTCTAGGGGCCACAGATACGCAGTATTTT. Protein: CASSLIPLGATDTQYF.

This chain uses TRBV6-1 with TRBJ2-7, with a weak D call TRBD2 (5 bases). V dropped 5 bases and J dropped 3 bases, with 14 bases sitting between them. The CDR3 loop spans 14 amino acids. Germline loops: CDR1 MNHNS, CDR2 SASEGT. The CDR3 nucleotides read TGTGCCAGCAGTAAAGGATGGGCGGGCTACGAGCAGTACTTC. It translates to CASSKGWAGYEQYF.

The sample holds many counts of this clonotype. The chain links TRBV12-3 or TRBV12-4 to TRBJ2-2; no clear D gene. The ends were cut back, 4 bases at V and 0 bases at J, with 9 bases in the middle. This CDR3 comprises 15 residues. The CDR3 spells CASSSLFANTGELFF. DNA for the CDR3: TGTGCCAGCAGTTCACTATTCGCGAACACCGGGGAGCTGTTTTTT.

This clonotype turned up a few times. The chain couples TRBV29-1 to TRBJ1-1, with TRBD1 identical over 12 bases. Germline loops: CDR1 SQVTM, CDR2 ANQGSEA. The CDR3 covers 15 residues. V was clipped by 7 bases and J by 6 bases; unmatched bases: 12. CDR3 region: CSAPGTGGGLAEAFF. DNA for the CDR3: TGCAGCGCCCCCGGGACAGGGGGCGGATTGGCTGAAGCTTTCTTT.

The chain uses TRBV25-1 and TRBJ2-2, with 9 bases that match TRBD2. Trimming cost V 8 bases and J 6 bases; bases outside gene matches: 7. The CDR3 spans 14 residues. Germline loops: CDR1 MGHDK, CDR2 SYGVNS. The CDR3 coding sequence is TGTGCCAGCTCTGGGACTAGCCTCGCCGGGGAGCTGTTTTTT. It encodes CASSGTSLAGELFF.

This clonotype was detected a few times. This sequence joins TRBV14 and TRBJ2-1, with TRBD2 identical over 7 bases. The ends lost 3 bases at V and 2 bases at J; junction bases unmatched: 4. The CDR3 has 15 amino acids. Germline V gives CDR1 SGHDN, CDR2 FVKESK. The CDR3 DNA sequence: TGTGCCAGCAGCCATGAACTAGCGCCCTACAATGAGCAGTTCTTC. Translated, it gives CASSHELAPYNEQFF.

This clonotype was found many times. J is TRBJ2-4 and V is TRBV15, with D unresolved. The CDR3 loop spans 12 amino acids. V shed 8 bases and J shed 3 bases, with 8 bases lying between them. Germline values: CDR1 LNHNV, CDR2 YYDKDF (reference sequence). The CDR3 sequence is CATRGVKNIQYF. The CDR3, as DNA: TGTGCCACCCGTGGGGTCAAAAACATTCAGTACTTC.

This clonotype was observed at least ten times. This chain joins TRBV5-1 and TRBJ2-1; TRBD1 might be the D (6 bases). The V gene lost 2 bases and the J gene lost 2 bases, with 8 bases spanning the gap. The CDR3 has 14 amino acids. Germline-derived CDR1 and CDR2 are SGHRS and YFSETQ. The CDR3 bases are TGCGCCAGCAGCTTACAGGGTACCTACAATGAGCAGTTCTTC. This gives the protein CASSLQGTYNEQFF.

The chain is built from TRBV15 and TRBJ2-7, with TRBD1 matching 9 bases. Germline V CDR1 and CDR2: LNHNV, YYDKDF (reference sequence). After removal of 1 base from V and 9 bases from J, the junction contained 7 bases not matched to a gene. The CDR3 sequence is 14 residues long. CDR3 loop: CATSRATGGVVQYF. CDR3 bases: TGTGCCACCAGCAGAGCCACAGGGGGCGTGGTGCAGTACTTC.